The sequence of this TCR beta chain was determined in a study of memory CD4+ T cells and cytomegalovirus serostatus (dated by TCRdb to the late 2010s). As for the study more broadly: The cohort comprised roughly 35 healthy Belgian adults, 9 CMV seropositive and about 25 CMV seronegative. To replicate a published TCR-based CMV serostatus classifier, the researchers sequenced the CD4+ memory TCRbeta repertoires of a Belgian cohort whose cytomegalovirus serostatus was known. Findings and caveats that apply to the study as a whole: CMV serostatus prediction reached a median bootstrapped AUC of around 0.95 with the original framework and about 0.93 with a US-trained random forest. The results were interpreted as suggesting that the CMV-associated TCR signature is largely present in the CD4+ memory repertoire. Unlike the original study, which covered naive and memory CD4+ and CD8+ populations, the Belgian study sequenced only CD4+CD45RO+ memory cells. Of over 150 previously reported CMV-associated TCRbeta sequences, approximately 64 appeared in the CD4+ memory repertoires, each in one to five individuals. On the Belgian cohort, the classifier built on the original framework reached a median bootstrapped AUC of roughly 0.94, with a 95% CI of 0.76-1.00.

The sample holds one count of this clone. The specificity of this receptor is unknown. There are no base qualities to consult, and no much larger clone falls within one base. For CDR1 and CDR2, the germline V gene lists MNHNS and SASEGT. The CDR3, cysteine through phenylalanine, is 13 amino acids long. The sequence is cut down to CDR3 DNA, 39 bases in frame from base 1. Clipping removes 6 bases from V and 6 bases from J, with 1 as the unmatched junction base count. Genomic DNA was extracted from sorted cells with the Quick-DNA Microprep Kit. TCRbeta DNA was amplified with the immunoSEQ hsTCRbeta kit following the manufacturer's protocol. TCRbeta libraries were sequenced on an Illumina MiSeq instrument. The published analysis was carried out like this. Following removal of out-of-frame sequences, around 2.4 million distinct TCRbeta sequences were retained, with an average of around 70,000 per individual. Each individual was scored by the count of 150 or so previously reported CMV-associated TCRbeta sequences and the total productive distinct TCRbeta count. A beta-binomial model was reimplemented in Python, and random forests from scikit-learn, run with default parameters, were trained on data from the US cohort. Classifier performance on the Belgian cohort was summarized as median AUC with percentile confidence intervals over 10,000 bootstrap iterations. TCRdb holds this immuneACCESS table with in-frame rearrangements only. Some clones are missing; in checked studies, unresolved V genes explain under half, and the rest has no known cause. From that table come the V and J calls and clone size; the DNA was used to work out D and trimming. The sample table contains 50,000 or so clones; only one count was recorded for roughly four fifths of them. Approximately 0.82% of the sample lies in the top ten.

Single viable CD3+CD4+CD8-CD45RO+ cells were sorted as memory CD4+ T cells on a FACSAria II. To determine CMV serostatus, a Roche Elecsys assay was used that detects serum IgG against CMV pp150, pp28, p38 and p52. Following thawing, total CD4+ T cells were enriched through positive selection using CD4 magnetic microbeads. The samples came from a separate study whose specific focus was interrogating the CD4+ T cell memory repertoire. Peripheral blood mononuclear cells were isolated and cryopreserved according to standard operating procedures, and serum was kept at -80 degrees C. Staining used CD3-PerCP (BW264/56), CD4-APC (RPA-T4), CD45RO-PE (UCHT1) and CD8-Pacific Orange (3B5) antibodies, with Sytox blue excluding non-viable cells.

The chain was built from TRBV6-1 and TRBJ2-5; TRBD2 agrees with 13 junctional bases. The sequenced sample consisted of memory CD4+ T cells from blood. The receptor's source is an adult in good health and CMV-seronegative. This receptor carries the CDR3 CASRGLAGQTQYF. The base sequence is TGTGCCAGCAGGGGACTAGCGGGACAGACCCAGTACTTC.